A single sample is the source of the 32 T cell receptor beta chains below, sequenced in a study of T-cell memory formation after mild COVID-19. Each CDR3 protein is one row after TCRdb ran MiXCR on the 5' RACE reads. The sample has around 47,000 distinct CDR3 sequences; approximately 9.6% are singletons. The sample taken for sequencing was PBMCs or a T cell subset sorted from them (not recorded which). The receptor source for this set is an adult woman who had mild COVID-19 (a few samples of this study predate the infection). Cell type and time point are not known.

There are a few counts of this clonotype. This chain joins TRBV20-1 and TRBJ1-2; D unclear. Between the trimmed V and J ends, which lost 5 bases and 3 bases, there was a span of 13 bases. Germline lookup yields CDR1 DFQATT and CDR2 SNEGSKA (reference sequence). This CDR3 has 13 amino acids. CDR3 in DNA: TGCAGTGCTCTGGACGGGTGGGACTATGGCTACACCTTC. This encodes CSALDGWDYGYTF.

The chain carries TRBV20-1 and TRBJ2-5; TRBD1 or TRBD2 may be the D gene (6 bases each). The CDR3 is made up of 15 amino acids. Germline loops: CDR1 DFQATT, CDR2 SNEGSKA (reference sequence). The ends were cut back, 2 bases at V and 2 bases at J, with 15 bases in the middle. CDR3 protein: CSARTGAGIQETQYF. The CDR3 nucleotides are TGCAGTGCTAGAACGGGGGCCGGCATACAAGAGACCCAGTACTTC.

This clonotype was counted a few times. The V and J genes are TRBV7-2 and TRBJ2-3, with TRBD1 identical over 8 bases. With 5 bases clipped from V and 5 bases from J, the junction kept 6 bases outside the gene matches. The CDR3 has 14 residues. Germline CDR1 reads SGHTA; CDR2 reads FQGNSA. DNA for the CDR3: TGTGCCAGCAGCGTCGGGACAGGCGGAGATACGCAGTATTTT. Amino acid sequence: CASSVGTGGDTQYF.

The table lists this clonotype with many counts. The chain uses TRBV6-4 and TRBJ2-6; a possible D gene is TRBD1 (6 bases). The CDR3 totals 18 residues. CDR1 and CDR2 (germline): MRHNA, SNTAGT. The ends were cut back, 4 bases at V and 0 bases at J, with 16 bases in the middle. CDR3 loop: CASSALQGQYSGANVLTF. The DNA of the CDR3 is TGTGCCAGCAGTGCCCTACAGGGTCAATACTCTGGGGCCAACGTCCTGACTTTC.

This chain links TRBV7-2 with TRBJ1-1; D gene unclear. The CDR3 runs to 13 residues. V shed 0 bases and J shed 3 bases, with 5 bases lying between them. The germline gives CDR1 SGHTA, CDR2 FQGNSA. The CDR3 nucleotides read TGTGCCAGCAGCTTAGCCATTTACACTGAAGCTTTCTTT. Residues: CASSLAIYTEAFF.

Many counts were recorded for this clonotype. The DNA for the CDR3 is TGTGCCAGCAGCCAAGGACAGGGGCAATATGAAAAACTGTTTTTT. Its protein is CASSQGQGQYEKLFF. The rearrangement joins TRBV4-2 to TRBJ1-4, with 8 bases lining up with TRBD1. Trimming removed 1 base from V and 6 bases from J; junction bases left unmatched: 4. There are 15 residues in the CDR3. Germline CDR1 and CDR2: LGHNA and YNFKEQ.

This clonotype was seen more than once but under ten times. The chain employs TRBV25-1 and TRBJ2-2; a possible D gene is TRBD2 (6 bases). CDR3 length: 16 residues. Germline V gene lookup returns CDR1 MGHDK and CDR2 SYGVNS. V lost 4 bases and J 0 bases, leaving 12 bases between the germline ends. The CDR3 bases are TGTGCCAGCAGTGGGGTAGCGGAACCGAACACCGGGGAGCTGTTTTTT. Its protein is CASSGVAEPNTGELFF.

This clonotype was recorded a few times. DNA of the CDR3: TGTGCCAGCAGCTTAGATACCTTAGGAGAGCCTGCTAACTATGGCTACACCTTC. As protein: CASSLDTLGEPANYGYTF. The chain recombines TRBV11-3 with TRBJ1-2; D is undetermined. Germline CDR1 is SGHNT and CDR2 is YENEEA. CDR3 length: 18 amino acids. V dropped 0 bases and J dropped 0 bases, with 17 bases sitting between them. Full variable domain (missing parts from reference TRBV11-3 and TRBJ1-2): EAGVVQSPRYKIIEKKQPVAFWCNPISGHNTLYWYLQNLGQGPELLIRYENEEAVDDSQLPKDRFSAERLKGVDSTLKIQPAELGDSAVYLCASSLDTLGEPANYGYTFGSGTRLTVV.

V usage is TRBV30 and J usage is TRBJ2-5; D unresolved. The length of the CDR3 is 14 residues. Germline CDR1 and CDR2: GTSNPN and SVGIG (reference sequence). Trimming took off 2 bases at V and 4 bases at J, with 14 bases between the two ends. CDR3 region: CAWSKGAGGETQYF. As DNA, the CDR3 is TGTGCCTGGAGTAAAGGAGCAGGCGGAGAGACCCAGTACTTC.

This clonotype was counted a few times. The V gene is TRBV4-1, the J gene TRBJ1-2, with TRBD1 identical over 7 bases. The CDR3 sequence is 15 residues long. The J segment lost 8 bases and the V segment lost 1 base, leaving 10 bases of the junction unmatched. Germline-derived CDR1 and CDR2 are MGHRA and YSYEKL. The CDR3 coding sequence is TGCGCCAGCAGCCAAGGGGACAGCCTGAGAGGGGGCTACACCTTC. It is translated as CASSQGDSLRGGYTF.

This clonotype appeared many times. The chain joins TRBV18 to TRBJ2-3; D is perhaps TRBD1 or TRBD2 (5 bases each). This CDR3 is 17 amino acids long. The V and J ends lost 0 bases and 6 bases respectively, with 19 bases between them. Germline assignment: CDR1 KGHSH and CDR2 LQKENI. The CDR3 here is CASSPPGMTGRADTQYF. The CDR3 DNA follows: TGTGCCAGCTCACCACCCGGTATGACGGGGCGCGCGGATACGCAGTATTTT.

This clonotype was counted at least ten times. The chain has TRBV24-1 and TRBJ2-2, with D maybe TRBD1 (6 bases). This CDR3 comprises 16 residues. V was shortened by 4 bases and J by 6 bases, with 17 bases between the two germline ends. Germline assignment: CDR1 KGHDR and CDR2 SFDVKD. The CDR3, as DNA: TGTGCCACCAGTGACCCGACAGGAGACGGGGCCGGGGAGCTGTTTTTT. Amino acids: CATSDPTGDGAGELFF.

The chain is built from TRBV10-3 and TRBJ2-1; maybe TRBD1 (5 bases). Germline V gene sequence: CDR1 ENHRY, CDR2 SYGVKD. CDR3 size: 14 residues. Trimming cost V 4 bases and J 6 bases, with 13 bases left between them. CDR3 loop: CAISARERANEQFF. CDR3 DNA sequence: TGTGCCATCAGTGCCAGGGAAAGGGCCAATGAGCAGTTCTTC.

The V call is TRBV6-5, the J call TRBJ2-2; 7 positions agree with TRBD1. CDR3 length: 15 residues. V shed 4 bases, J shed 2 bases, and the junction held 4 bases outside the gene matches. Germline lookup yields CDR1 MNHEY and CDR2 SVGAGI. CDR3 in amino acids: CASSSPGGNTGELFF. For the CDR3, the DNA is TGTGCCAGCAGTTCGCCAGGGGGAAACACCGGGGAGCTGTTTTTT.

This chain uses TRBV5-5 with TRBJ2-5; no firm D call. The CDR3 is 14 amino acids. The germline V and J ends were trimmed by 2 bases and 3 bases, with 11 bases remaining between them. The germline V gene encodes CDR1 SGHKS and CDR2 YYEKEE (reference sequence). The CDR3 region has the DNA TGTGCCAGCAGCTTATATGTTAGGGAAGAGACCCAGTACTTC. This translates into CASSLYVREETQYF.

This clonotype was counted ten times or more. The chain carries TRBV5-1 and TRBJ2-2, with 7 bases aligning to TRBD2. Germline-derived CDR1 and CDR2 are SGHRS and YFSETQ. This CDR3 is built from 16 residues. With 4 bases clipped from V and 2 bases from J, the junction kept 8 bases outside the gene matches. CDR3 nucleotide sequence: TGCGCCAGCAGCAGAGGAACTAGCGCCAACACCGGGGAGCTGTTTTTT. This translates into CASSRGTSANTGELFF.

This clonotype turned up a few times. This chain links TRBV6-5 with TRBJ1-5, with D perhaps TRBD1 (5 bases). This CDR3 region has 14 residues. CDR1 is MNHEY, CDR2 SVGAGI, per germline. The V end lost 4 bases, the J end lost 9 bases, and 16 bases lay between the germline ends. CDR3 sequence reads: CASSSRPGGLPQHF. The CDR3 bases are TGTGCCAGCAGTTCCCGACCGGGGGGTTTGCCCCAGCATTTT.

This clonotype was seen at least ten times. The V and J genes are TRBV29-1 and TRBJ2-7, with D perhaps TRBD2 (6 bases). The CDR3 consists of 14 residues. V was trimmed by 6 bases and J by 0 bases, leaving 15 bases between them. Per the germline V gene, CDR1 is SQVTM and CDR2 is ANQGSEA. The CDR3 sequence: CSVVDYESSYEQYF. The CDR3 DNA reads TGCAGCGTCGTGGACTACGAAAGCTCCTACGAGCAGTACTTC.

At least ten counts were recorded for this clonotype. The V gene is TRBV20-1, the J gene TRBJ1-5; weak D call: TRBD1 (5 bases). CDR3 length equals 14 residues. Trimming cost V 6 bases and J 1 base, with 13 bases left between them. Germline CDR1 is DFQATT and CDR2 is SNEGSKA (reference sequence). CDR3 in amino acids: CSAATVGSNQPQHF. The CDR3 DNA reads as TGCAGTGCGGCGACAGTGGGAAGCAATCAGCCCCAGCATTTT.

This clonotype was picked up a small number of times. The CDR3 region has the DNA TGTGCCAGCAGCCCTCAGGGGACGCCGGGCACTGAAGCTTTCTTT. This gives the protein CASSPQGTPGTEAFF. The chain carries TRBV7-9 and TRBJ1-1; TRBD1 is a possible D gene (6 bases). The V and J ends lost 5 bases and 4 bases respectively, with 17 bases between them. This CDR3 has 15 amino acids. Germline CDR1 reads SEHNR; CDR2 reads FQNEAQ (reference sequence).

This clonotype was seen at least ten times. This chain joins TRBV5-1 and TRBJ2-5, with a possible D match to TRBD1 (7 bases). This CDR3 contains 16 residues. Looked up from germline, CDR1 is SGHRS and CDR2 is YFSETQ. Trimming left V 7 bases short and J 4 bases short, with 23 bases between. CDR3 DNA sequence: TGCGCCAGCCGAGGAAGGAGGGACAGTTTTTCAGAGACCCAGTACTTC. Encoded protein: CASRGRRDSFSETQYF.

The J gene is TRBJ1-1, the V gene TRBV6-5; 9 bases map to TRBD1. J gave up 0 bases and V 2 bases, and 1 base lay outside the gene matches. The CDR3 loop spans 15 amino acids. Germline assignment: CDR1 MNHEY and CDR2 SVGAGI. CDR3 protein: CASSYGQGMNTEAFF. DNA of the CDR3: TGTGCCAGCAGTTACGGACAGGGGATGAACACTGAAGCTTTCTTT.

This clonotype was counted many times. V and J are TRBV18 and TRBJ2-3; a weak D match, TRBD2 (5 bases). The germline V and J ends were trimmed by 5 bases and 7 bases, with 10 bases remaining between them. Germline values: CDR1 KGHSH, CDR2 LQKENI. The CDR3 has 12 amino acids. For the CDR3, the DNA is TGTGCCAGCTCATCGGGATCCCATACGCAGTATTTT. Protein product: CASSSGSHTQYF.

This clonotype ranks as large. The gene calls are TRBV7-9 and TRBJ2-3; 7 nucleotides agree with TRBD2. The CDR3 runs 17 residues. The germline gives CDR1 SEHNR, CDR2 FQNEAQ (reference sequence). V lost 1 base and J lost 1; bases outside the gene matches: 8. Here the CDR3 reads CASSLGSAGSRTDTQYF. The CDR3 nucleotides are TGTGCCAGCAGCTTAGGGTCAGCGGGGAGTCGCACAGATACGCAGTATTTT.

This clonotype came up many times. The chain links TRBV6-6 to TRBJ2-5; TRBD1 might be the D (6 bases). V shed 0 bases and J shed 4 bases, with 9 bases lying between them. This CDR3 has 14 amino acids. Germline V CDR1 and CDR2: MNHNY, SVGAGI (reference sequence). The DNA for the CDR3 is TGTGCCAGCAGTTACTCGAGAGGGGGAGAGACCCAGTACTTC. As protein: CASSYSRGGETQYF.

This clonotype was found a few times. The chain links TRBV7-9 to TRBJ2-7; D is undetermined. Germline V gene lookup returns CDR1 SEHNR and CDR2 FQNEAQ (reference sequence). The CDR3 runs to 12 residues. Trimming took off 5 bases at V and 4 bases at J, with 9 bases between the two ends. CDR3 sequence reads: CASSPGYYEQYF. CDR3 nucleotides: TGTGCCAGCAGCCCCGGCTATTACGAGCAGTACTTC.

A few counts support this clonotype. The chain links TRBV29-1 to TRBJ2-7; D is ambiguous. Germline values: CDR1 SQVTM, CDR2 ANQGSEA. V dropped 4 bases and J dropped 2 bases, with 6 bases sitting between them. The CDR3 spans 11 residues. The CDR3 coding sequence is TGCAGCGTTGGCTACCCCTACGAGCAGTACTTC. Amino acids: CSVGYPYEQYF.

This clonotype qualifies as medium-sized. This chain uses TRBV20-1 with TRBJ2-5; D unresolved. Trimming left V 0 bases short and J 2 bases short, with 13 bases between. CDR1 DFQATT and CDR2 SNEGSKA come from the germline V gene (reference sequence). The CDR3 covers 15 residues. The CDR3, as DNA: TGCAGTGCTAGAGATAGGGTATTGGGGCAAGAGACCCAGTACTTC. Translation gives CSARDRVLGQETQYF.

The gene calls are TRBV20-1 and TRBJ2-3; D is unresolved. The CDR3 is 11 residues long. CDR1 DFQATT and CDR2 SNEGSKA come from the germline V gene (reference sequence). Trimming took 6 bases from V and 5 from J, leaving 9 bases between them. The CDR3 bases are TGCAGTGCCATTCTAGGAGATACGCAGTATTTT. Protein: CSAILGDTQYF.

The chain combines TRBV15 with TRBJ1-5; D gene uncertain. V lost 3 bases and J lost 6, with 12 bases in between. CDR3 length: 14 amino acids. Germline V gives CDR1 LNHNV, CDR2 YYDKDF (reference sequence). CDR3 bases: TGTGCCACCAGCAGCTATGGTGGAGGTCAGCCCCAGCATTTT. It translates to CATSSYGGGQPQHF.

The rearrangement joins TRBV6-2 or TRBV6-3 to TRBJ2-1; TRBD2 is a possible D gene (6 bases). Germline CDR1 and CDR2: MNHEY and SVGEGT. V lost 0 bases and J lost 5, with 11 bases in between. The CDR3 spans 15 residues. The CDR3 sequence is CASSYSREAHNEQFF. The DNA of the CDR3 is TGTGCCAGCAGTTACTCTAGGGAGGCCCACAATGAGCAGTTCTTC.

This clonotype has just a few counts. The chain links TRBV12-3 or TRBV12-4 to TRBJ2-6; no firm D call. The CDR3 loop spans 13 amino acids. Trimming shortened V by 6 bases and J by 0 bases, and 3 bases separated the two germline ends. CDR3 region: CASSFSGANVLTF. For the CDR3, the DNA is TGTGCCAGCAGCTTCTCTGGGGCCAACGTCCTGACTTTC.